The clone carrying this T cell receptor (beta chain) has a handful of counts. Unique molecular identifiers were incorporated when the TCRbeta library was constructed. TCRdb re-called the PCR reads through MiXCR, storing one row per CDR3 protein. The table has around 500,000 distinct CDR3 sequences, about 12% seen once. The sample comes from a study of T-cell reconstitution after alpha-beta-depleted transplantation in children. V lost 3 bases to trimming and J lost 8 bases, with 15 bases between them. This CDR3 is built from 13 residues. From germline, CDR1 is SQVTM and CDR2 ANQGSEA. This receptor was identified in a human donor who donated a stem cell graft to a child with combined immunodeficiency. This sample comprised PBMCs from the stem cell graft donor, obtained from the stem cell graft. The rearrangement uses TRBV29-1 and TRBJ2-3; a possible D gene is TRBD2 (6 bases). Here the CDR3 reads CSVELWGDGTQYF. CDR3 DNA: TGCAGCGTTGAGCTGTGGGGGGATGGTACGCAGTATTTT.